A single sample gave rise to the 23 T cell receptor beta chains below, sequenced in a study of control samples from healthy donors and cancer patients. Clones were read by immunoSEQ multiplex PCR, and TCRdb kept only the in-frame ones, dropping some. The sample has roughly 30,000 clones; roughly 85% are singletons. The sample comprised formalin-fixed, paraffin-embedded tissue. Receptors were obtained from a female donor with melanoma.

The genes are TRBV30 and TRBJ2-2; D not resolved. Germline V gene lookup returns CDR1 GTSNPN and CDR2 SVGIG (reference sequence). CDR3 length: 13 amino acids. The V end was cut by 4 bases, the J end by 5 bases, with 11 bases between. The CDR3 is CAWIFDPTGELFF. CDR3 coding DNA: TGTGCCTGGATCTTTGACCCTACCGGGGAGCTGTTTTTT.

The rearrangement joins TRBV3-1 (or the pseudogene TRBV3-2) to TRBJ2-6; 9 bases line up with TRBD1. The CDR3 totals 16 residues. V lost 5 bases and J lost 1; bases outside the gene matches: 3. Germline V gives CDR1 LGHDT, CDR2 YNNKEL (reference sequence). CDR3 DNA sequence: TGTGCCAGCAGCACACAGGGGGCGTCTGGGGCCAACGTCCTGACTTTC. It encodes CASSTQGASGANVLTF.

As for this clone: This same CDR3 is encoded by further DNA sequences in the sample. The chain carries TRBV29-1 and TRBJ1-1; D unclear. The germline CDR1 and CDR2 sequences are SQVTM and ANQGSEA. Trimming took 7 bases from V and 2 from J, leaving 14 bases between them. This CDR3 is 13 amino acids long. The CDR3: CSAGGFPNTEAFF. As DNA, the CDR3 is TGCAGCGCCGGAGGTTTCCCAAACACTGAAGCTTTCTTT.

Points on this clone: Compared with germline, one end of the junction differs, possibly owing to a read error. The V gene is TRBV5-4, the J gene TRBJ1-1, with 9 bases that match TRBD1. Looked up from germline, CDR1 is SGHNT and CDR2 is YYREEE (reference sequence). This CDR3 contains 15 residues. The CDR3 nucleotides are TGTGCCAGCAGCTTGGTAGGGACAGGGAACATTGAAGCTTTCTTT. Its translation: CASSLVGTGNIEAFF.

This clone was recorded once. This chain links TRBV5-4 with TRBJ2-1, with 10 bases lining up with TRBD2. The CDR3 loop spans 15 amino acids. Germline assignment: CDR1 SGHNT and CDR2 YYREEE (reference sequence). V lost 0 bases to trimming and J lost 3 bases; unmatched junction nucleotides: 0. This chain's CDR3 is CASSLGTSGYNEQFF. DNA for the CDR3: TGTGCCAGCAGCTTGGGGACTAGCGGCTACAATGAGCAGTTCTTC.

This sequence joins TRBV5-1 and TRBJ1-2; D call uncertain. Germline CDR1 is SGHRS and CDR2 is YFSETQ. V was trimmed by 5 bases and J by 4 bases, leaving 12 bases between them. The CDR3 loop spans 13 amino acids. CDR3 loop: CASRPGEIYGYTF. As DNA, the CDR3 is TGCGCCAGCAGGCCGGGAGAGATCTATGGCTACACCTTC. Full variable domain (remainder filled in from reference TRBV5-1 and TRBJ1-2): KAGVTQTPRYLIKTRGQQVTLSCSPISGHRSVSWYQQTPGQGLQFLFEYFSETQRNKGNFPGRFSGRQFSNSRSEMNVSTLELGDSALYLCASRPGEIYGYTFGSGTRLTVV.

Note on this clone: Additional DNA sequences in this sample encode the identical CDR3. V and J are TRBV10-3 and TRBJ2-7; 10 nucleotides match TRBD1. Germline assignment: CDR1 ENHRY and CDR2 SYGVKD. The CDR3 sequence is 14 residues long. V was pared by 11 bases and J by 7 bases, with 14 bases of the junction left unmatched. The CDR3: CAVGVGTGVGEQYF. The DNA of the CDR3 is TGTGCCGTGGGCGTCGGGACAGGGGTGGGGGAGCAGTACTTC.

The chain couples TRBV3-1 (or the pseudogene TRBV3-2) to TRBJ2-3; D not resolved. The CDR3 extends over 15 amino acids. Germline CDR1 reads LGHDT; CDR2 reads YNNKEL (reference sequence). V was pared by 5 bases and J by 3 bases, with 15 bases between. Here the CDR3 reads CASSELGSATDTQYF. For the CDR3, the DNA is TGTGCCAGCAGCGAACTGGGTTCGGCGACAGATACGCAGTATTTT.

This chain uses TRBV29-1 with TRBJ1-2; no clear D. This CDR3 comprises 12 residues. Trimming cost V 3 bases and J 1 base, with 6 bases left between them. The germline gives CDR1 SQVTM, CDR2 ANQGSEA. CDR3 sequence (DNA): TGCAGCGTTGATAGTAGTAACTATGGCTACACCTTC. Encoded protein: CSVDSSNYGYTF.

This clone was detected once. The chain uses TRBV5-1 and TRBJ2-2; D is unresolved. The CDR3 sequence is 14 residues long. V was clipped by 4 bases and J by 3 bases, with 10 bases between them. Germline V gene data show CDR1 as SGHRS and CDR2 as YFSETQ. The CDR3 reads CASSTWPDTGELFF. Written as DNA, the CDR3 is TGCGCCAGCAGCACCTGGCCTGACACCGGGGAGCTGTTTTTT.

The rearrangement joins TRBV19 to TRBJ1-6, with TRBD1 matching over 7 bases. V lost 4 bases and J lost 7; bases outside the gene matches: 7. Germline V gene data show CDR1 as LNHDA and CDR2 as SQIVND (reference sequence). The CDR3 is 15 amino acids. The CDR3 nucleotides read TGTGCCAGTAGTAGGAGGGGACAGTTGAATTCACCCCTCCACTTT. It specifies CASSRRGQLNSPLHF.

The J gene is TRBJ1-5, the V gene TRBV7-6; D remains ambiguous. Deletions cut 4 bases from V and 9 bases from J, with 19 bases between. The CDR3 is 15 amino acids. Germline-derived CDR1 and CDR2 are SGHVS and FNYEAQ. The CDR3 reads CASSSWPTPVLPQHF. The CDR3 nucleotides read TGTGCCAGCAGCTCTTGGCCGACGCCCGTCTTGCCCCAGCATTTT. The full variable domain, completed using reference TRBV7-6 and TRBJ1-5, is GAGVSQSPRYKVTKRGQDVALRCDPISGHVSLYWYRQALGQGPEFLTYFNYEAQQDKSGLPNDRFSAERPEGSISTLTIQRTEQRDSAMYRCASSSWPTPVLPQHFGDGTRLSIL.

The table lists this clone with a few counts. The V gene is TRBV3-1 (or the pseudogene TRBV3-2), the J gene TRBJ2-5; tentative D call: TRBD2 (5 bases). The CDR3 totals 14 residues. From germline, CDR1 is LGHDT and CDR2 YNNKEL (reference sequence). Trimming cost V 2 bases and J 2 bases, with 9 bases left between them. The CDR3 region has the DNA TGTGCCAGCAGCCAAAATCCGGGACAAGAGACCCAGTACTTC. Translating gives CASSQNPGQETQYF.

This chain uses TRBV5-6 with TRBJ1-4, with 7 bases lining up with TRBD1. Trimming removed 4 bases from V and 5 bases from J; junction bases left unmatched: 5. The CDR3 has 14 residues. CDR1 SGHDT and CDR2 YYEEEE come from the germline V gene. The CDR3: CASSPGQRNEKLFF. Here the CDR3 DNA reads TGTGCCAGCAGCCCGGGACAGAGGAATGAAAAACTGTTTTTT.

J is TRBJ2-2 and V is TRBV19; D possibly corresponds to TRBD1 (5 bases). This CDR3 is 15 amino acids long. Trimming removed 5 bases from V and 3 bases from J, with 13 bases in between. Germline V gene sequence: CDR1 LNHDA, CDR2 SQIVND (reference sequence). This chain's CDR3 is CASSHAPTDTGELFF. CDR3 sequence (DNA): TGTGCCAGTAGTCACGCCCCGACAGACACCGGGGAGCTGTTTTTT. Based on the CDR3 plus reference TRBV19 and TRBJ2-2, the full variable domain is DGGITQSPKYLFRKEGQNVTLSCEQNLNHDAMYWYRQDPGQGLRLIYYSQIVNDFQKGDIAEGYSVSREKKESFPLTVTSAQKNPTAFYLCASSHAPTDTGELFFGEGSRLTVL.

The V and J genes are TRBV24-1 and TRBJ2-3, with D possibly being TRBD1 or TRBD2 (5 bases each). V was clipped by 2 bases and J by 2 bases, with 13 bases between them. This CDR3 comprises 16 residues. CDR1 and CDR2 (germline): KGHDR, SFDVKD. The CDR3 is CATSDSRGAYTDTQYF. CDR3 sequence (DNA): TGTGCCACCAGTGATTCGAGGGGCGCCTACACAGATACGCAGTATTTT.

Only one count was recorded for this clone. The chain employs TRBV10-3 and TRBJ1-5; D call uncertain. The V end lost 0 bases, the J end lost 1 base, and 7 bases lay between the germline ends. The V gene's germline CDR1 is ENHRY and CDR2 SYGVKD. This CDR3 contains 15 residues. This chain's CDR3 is CAISESSPSNQPQHF. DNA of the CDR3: TGTGCCATCAGTGAGTCGAGTCCGAGCAATCAGCCCCAGCATTTT.

The CDR3 DNA sequence: TGTGCCAGCAGAACAGGGGGGACAAACTATGGCTACACCTTC. It yields the protein CASRTGGTNYGYTF. The chain carries TRBV2 and TRBJ1-2, with 8 positions matching TRBD1. Germline V gene data show CDR1 as SNHLY and CDR2 as FYNNEI. With 6 bases clipped from V and 2 bases from J, the junction kept 5 bases outside the gene matches. CDR3 length equals 14 residues.

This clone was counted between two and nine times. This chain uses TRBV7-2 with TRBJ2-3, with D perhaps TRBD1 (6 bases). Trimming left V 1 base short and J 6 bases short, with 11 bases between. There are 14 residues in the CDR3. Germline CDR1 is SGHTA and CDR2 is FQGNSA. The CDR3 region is CASSLVQGLDTQYF. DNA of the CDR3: TGTGCCAGCAGCTTAGTACAGGGTCTGGATACGCAGTATTTT. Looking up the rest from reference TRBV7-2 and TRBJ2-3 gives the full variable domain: GAGVSQSPSNKVTEKGKDVELRCDPISGHTALYWYRQSLGQGLEFLIYFQGNSAPDKSGLPSDRFSAERTGGSVSTLTIQRTQQEDSAVYLCASSLVQGLDTQYFGPGTRLTVL.

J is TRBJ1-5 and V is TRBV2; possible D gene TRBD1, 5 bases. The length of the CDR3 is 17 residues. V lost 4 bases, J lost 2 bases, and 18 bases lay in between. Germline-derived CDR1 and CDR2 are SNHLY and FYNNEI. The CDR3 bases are TGTGCCAGCAGTGCATCGAAGGGGAGGATACGCAATCAGCCCCAGCATTTT. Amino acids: CASSASKGRIRNQPQHF.

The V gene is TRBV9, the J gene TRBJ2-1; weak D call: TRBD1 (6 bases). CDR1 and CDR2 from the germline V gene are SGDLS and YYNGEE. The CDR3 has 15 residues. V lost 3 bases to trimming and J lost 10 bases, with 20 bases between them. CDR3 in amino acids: CASSALGGPRDEQFF. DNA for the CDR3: TGTGCCAGCAGCGCCCTAGGGGGACCAAGGGACGAGCAGTTCTTC. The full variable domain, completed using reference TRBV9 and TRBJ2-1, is DSGVTQTPKHLITATGQRVTLRCSPRSGDLSVYWYQQSLDQGLQFLIQYYNGEERAKGNILERFSAQQFPDLHSELNLSSLELGDSALYFCASSALGGPRDEQFFGPGTRLTVL.

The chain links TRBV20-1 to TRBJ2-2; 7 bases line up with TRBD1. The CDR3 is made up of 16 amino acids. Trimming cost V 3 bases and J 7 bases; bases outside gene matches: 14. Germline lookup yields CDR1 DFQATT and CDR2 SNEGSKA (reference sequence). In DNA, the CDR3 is TGCAGTGCTAGTGACAAGTCAGGGGGAAAAATCGGGGAGCTGTTTTTT. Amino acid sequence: CSASDKSGGKIGELFF.

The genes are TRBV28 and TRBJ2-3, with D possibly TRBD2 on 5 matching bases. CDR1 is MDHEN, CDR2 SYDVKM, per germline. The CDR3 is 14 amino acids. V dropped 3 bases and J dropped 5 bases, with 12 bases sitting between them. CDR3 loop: CASSLGSMEDTQYF. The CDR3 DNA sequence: TGTGCCAGCAGTTTGGGGAGTATGGAAGATACGCAGTATTTT.